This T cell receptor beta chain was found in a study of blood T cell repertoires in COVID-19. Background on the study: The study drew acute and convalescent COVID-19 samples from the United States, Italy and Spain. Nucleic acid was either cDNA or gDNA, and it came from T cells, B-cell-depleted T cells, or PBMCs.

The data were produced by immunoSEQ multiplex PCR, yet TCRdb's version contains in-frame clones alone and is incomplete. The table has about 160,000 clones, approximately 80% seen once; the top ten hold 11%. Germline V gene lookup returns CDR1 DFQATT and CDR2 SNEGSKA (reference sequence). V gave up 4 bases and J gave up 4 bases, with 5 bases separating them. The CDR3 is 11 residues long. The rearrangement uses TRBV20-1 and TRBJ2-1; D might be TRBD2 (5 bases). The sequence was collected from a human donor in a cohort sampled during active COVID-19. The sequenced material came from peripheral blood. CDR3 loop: CSATGYNEQFF. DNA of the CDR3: TGCAGTGCTACGGGGTACAATGAGCAGTTCTTC.